This is a list of T cell receptor beta chains from one sample in a study of early T cells in non-severe SARS-CoV-2 infection. A single record per CDR3 protein comes from TCRdb applying MiXCR to the 5' RACE reads. Here the sample spans approximately 22,000 distinct CDR3 sequences, 5.7% being singletons. The sample consisted of whole blood, taken at baseline. These TCRs come from an adult who was a healthcare worker with PCR-confirmed SARS-CoV-2 infection or an uninfected control (not recorded which). CDR3s include the opening cysteine and the closing phenylalanine or tryptophan. D genes are given only for firm matches. A row's size may be missing; if present it is once, few, many or a size class.

.	once	TRBJ1-1	TRBV29-1	TGCAGCGTTGGGGTAGGGGGAGGCACTGAAGCTTTCTTT	CSVGVGGGTEAFF
.	.	TRBJ2-1	TRBV19	TGTGCCAGTAGTCCCCCGAACAACAATGAGCAGTTCTTC	CASSPPNNNEQFF
TRBD2	many	TRBJ2-1	TRBV27	TGTGCCAGCAGCCCACCGACTAGCGGGAACAATGAGCAGTTCTTC	CASSPPTSGNNEQFF
.	.	TRBJ2-4	TRBV5-5	TGTGCCAGCAGCTTGGAGAGACAAAACATTCAGTACTTC	CASSLERQNIQYF
.	many	TRBJ1-1	TRBV7-9	TGTGCCAGCAGCCGAAATGGTAGACAGGAGGATGAAGCTTTCTTT	CASSRNGRQEDEAFF
.	.	TRBJ2-1	TRBV4-3	TGCGCCAGCAGCCAAGCCTCGGGGTTGCATGAGCAGTTCTTC	CASSQASGLHEQFF
TRBD2	few	TRBJ2-1	TRBV29-1	TGCAGCGTTGCAGTTAGCGGGCTCTGGGATGAGCAGTTCTTC	CSVAVSGLWDEQFF
.	few	TRBJ1-1	TRBV29-1	TGCAGCGCCGGCCGGGAGGCGAACACTGAAGCTTTCTTT	CSAGREANTEAFF
.	many	TRBJ1-1	TRBV10-3	TGTGCCATCTCACACAATCCACGGATTGACACTGAAGCTTTCTTT	CAISHNPRIDTEAFF
.	many	TRBJ2-1	TRBV3-1	TGTGCCAGCAGCCAAGAAAGTAGCTCCTACAATGAGCAGTTCTTC	CASSQESSSYNEQFF
.	few	TRBJ2-2	TRBV11-3	TGTGCCAGCACAACAGGACAGTACACCGGGGAGCTGTTTTTT	CASTTGQYTGELFF
TRBD2	few	TRBJ2-1	TRBV20-1	TGCAGTGCTAGCTGGTCAGCGGGGGGTTCAAGTGAGCAGTTCTTC	CSASWSAGGSSEQFF